A selection of T cell receptor beta chains follows, all from one sample in a study of blood T cell repertoires in COVID-19. Repertoires were generated with immunoSEQ multiplex PCR, while TCRdb's copy carries only in-frame clones and drops some. The data hold 350,000 to 400,000 clones, with approximately 91% observed a single time. The specimen sequenced was PBMCs or T cells enriched from blood (not recorded which). All receptors derive from a woman in her thirties or forties who had been exposed to COVID-19. Each CDR3 is given with its conserved first and last residue. D genes are given only for firm matches. Part of the rows lack a size; the others show once, few, many or a class for expanded clones.

J: TRBJ1-1; V: TRBV3-1/TRBV3-2; D: NA; size: NA; CDR3: CASSQRTAKPEAFF; DNA: TGTGCCAGCAGCCAAAGGACAGCAAAACCTGAAGCTTTCTTT
J: TRBJ1-2; V: TRBV30; D: NA; size: NA; CDR3: CAWSSPGNYGYTF; DNA: TGTGCCTGGAGTAGTCCAGGGAACTATGGCTACACCTTC
J: TRBJ1-2; V: TRBV5-8; D: TRBD1; size: NA; CDR3: CASARRGPNYGYTF; DNA: TGTGCCAGCGCGAGGAGGGGGCCTAACTATGGCTACACCTTC
J: TRBJ2-1; V: TRBV6-5; D: TRBD1; size: NA; CDR3: CASSQPGGRINEQFF; DNA: TGTGCCAGCAGTCAACCAGGGGGAAGGATTAATGAGCAGTTCTTC
J: TRBJ1-1; V: TRBV13; D: TRBD1; size: NA; CDR3: CASRPRQGRGTEAFF; DNA: TGTGCCAGCAGACCTAGACAGGGGAGGGGCACTGAAGCTTTCTTT
J: TRBJ2-1; V: TRBV7-2; D: TRBD2; size: NA; CDR3: CASSLEAGLAGYDEQFF; DNA: TGTGCCAGCAGCTTAGAGGCCGGACTAGCGGGATACGATGAGCAGTTCTTC
J: TRBJ2-5; V: TRBV11-2; D: NA; size: NA; CDR3: CASSLFLRGTQETQYF; DNA: TGTGCCAGCAGCTTGTTCTTGCGGGGGACACAAGAGACCCAGTACTTC
J: TRBJ2-5; V: TRBV21-1; D: NA; size: NA; CDR3: CASSLAGVETQYF; DNA: TGTGCCAGCAGTCTAGCGGGGGTAGAGACCCAGTACTTC
J: TRBJ1-2; V: TRBV19; D: NA; size: few; CDR3: CASSIEGTGYYGYTF; DNA: TGTGCCAGTAGTATAGAAGGAACAGGGTACTATGGCTACACCTTC
J: TRBJ1-2; V: TRBV7-2; D: TRBD1; size: NA; CDR3: CASSLKYRDRGGYTF; DNA: TGTGCCAGCAGCTTGAAGTACCGGGACAGGGGCGGCTACACCTTC
J: TRBJ1-2; V: TRBV6-5; D: NA; size: NA; CDR3: CASMRISNYGYTF; DNA: TGTGCCAGCATGAGAATATCTAACTATGGCTACACCTTC
J: TRBJ1-2; V: TRBV10-1; D: NA; size: NA; CDR3: CASSESGEVGHGYTF; DNA: TGCGCCAGCAGTGAATCGGGAGAGGTCGGTCATGGCTACACCTTC
J: TRBJ1-2; V: TRBV5-6; D: NA; size: few; CDR3: CASSFPGKGYTF; DNA: TGTGCCAGCAGCTTCCCAGGGAAGGGCTACACCTTC
J: TRBJ2-1; V: TRBV5-1; D: TRBD2; size: NA; CDR3: CASSLDGGNEQFF; DNA: TGCGCCAGCAGCTTGGACGGGGGGAATGAGCAGTTCTTC
J: TRBJ1-1; V: TRBV5-1; D: TRBD1; size: NA; CDR3: CASSPGTGREAFF; DNA: TGCGCCAGCAGCCCCGGGACAGGCCGCGAAGCTTTCTTT
J: TRBJ2-1; V: TRBV12-3/TRBV12-4; D: TRBD2; size: NA; CDR3: CASSFRGGDEQFF; DNA: TGTGCCAGCAGTTTTCGGGGAGGGGATGAGCAGTTCTTC
J: TRBJ1-2; V: TRBV30; D: TRBD1; size: NA; CDR3: CAWSDSQGARVYGYTF; DNA: TGTGCCTGGAGTGATTCACAGGGGGCGCGCGTCTATGGCTACACCTTC
J: TRBJ1-5; V: TRBV7-2; D: NA; size: NA; CDR3: CASSTPGSNQPQHF; DNA: TGTGCCAGCTCTACCCCGGGGTCCAATCAGCCCCAGCATTTT
J: TRBJ1-1; V: TRBV5-1; D: NA; size: NA; CDR3: CASSWGQDTEAFF; DNA: TGCGCCAGCAGCTGGGGACAAGACACTGAAGCTTTCTTT
J: TRBJ2-7; V: TRBV5-1; D: TRBD1; size: NA; CDR3: CASSLTVGQGVYEQYF; DNA: TGCGCCAGCAGCTTGACCGTCGGCCAGGGGGTCTACGAGCAGTACTTC
J: TRBJ2-1; V: TRBV6-2/TRBV6-3; D: TRBD2; size: NA; CDR3: CASSSNLAGTNNEQFF; DNA: TGTGCCAGCAGCTCAAACCTAGCGGGGACGAACAATGAGCAGTTCTTC
J: TRBJ1-1; V: TRBV13; D: NA; size: NA; CDR3: CASSLGRQLNTEAFF; DNA: TGTGCCAGCAGCTTAGGAAGACAGCTTAACACTGAAGCTTTCTTT
J: TRBJ1-1; V: TRBV5-1; D: NA; size: NA; CDR3: CASSLVHSSLNTEAFF; DNA: TGCGCCAGCAGCTTGGTACACAGTTCTTTGAACACTGAAGCTTTCTTT
J: TRBJ2-7; V: TRBV30; D: NA; size: NA; CDR3: CAWSRSIYEQYF; DNA: TGTGCCTGGAGTCGGAGCATCTACGAGCAGTACTTC
J: TRBJ1-1; V: TRBV7-9; D: NA; size: NA; CDR3: CASSLGGWVNTEAFF; DNA: TGTGCCAGCAGCTTAGGGGGCTGGGTGAACACTGAAGCTTTCTTT
J: TRBJ2-2; V: TRBV11-2; D: NA; size: NA; CDR3: CASSFLQRTGELFF; DNA: TGTGCCAGCAGCTTCCTCCAGAGGACCGGGGAGCTGTTTTTT
J: TRBJ1-6; V: TRBV19; D: NA; size: NA; CDR3: CASSIVETENSPLHF; DNA: TGTGCCAGTAGTATTGTTGAGACAGAAAATTCACCCCTCCACTTT
J: TRBJ1-5; V: TRBV30; D: NA; size: NA; CDR3: CAWSEGAYSNQPQHF; DNA: TGTGCCTGGAGTGAAGGGGCGTATAGCAATCAGCCCCAGCATTTT
J: TRBJ2-7; V: TRBV15; D: TRBD1; size: NA; CDR3: CATSRVKFGDSYEQYF; DNA: TGTGCCACCAGCAGGGTCAAATTTGGGGACAGCTACGAGCAGTACTTC
J: TRBJ2-2; V: TRBV11-2; D: NA; size: NA; CDR3: CASSLETTTGELFF; DNA: TGTGCCAGCAGCTTGGAGACTACAACCGGGGAGCTGTTTTTT
J: TRBJ1-2; V: TRBV15; D: NA; size: NA; CDR3: CATSSRGSNYGYTF; DNA: TGTGCCACCAGCTCGAGGGGGTCTAACTATGGCTACACCTTC
J: TRBJ1-2; V: TRBV7-9; D: NA; size: NA; CDR3: CASSLVDRRGYTF; DNA: TGTGCCAGCAGCTTAGTCGACAGACGTGGCTACACCTTC
J: TRBJ1-4; V: TRBV6-5; D: NA; size: NA; CDR3: CASSSTGLTNEKLFF; DNA: TGTGCCAGCAGTTCGACAGGCCTAACTAATGAAAAACTGTTTTTT
J: TRBJ1-2; V: TRBV7-2; D: NA; size: NA; CDR3: CASRVWGDNYGYTF; DNA: TGTGCCAGCAGGGTCTGGGGGGATAACTATGGCTACACCTTC
J: TRBJ1-4; V: TRBV24-1; D: TRBD1; size: NA; CDR3: CATSDPRQGRNEKLFF; DNA: TGTGCCACCAGTGATCCCAGACAGGGGAGGAATGAAAAACTGTTTTTT
J: TRBJ1-5; V: TRBV19; D: TRBD1; size: once; CDR3: CASTGGEYSNQPQHF; DNA: TGTGCCAGCACAGGGGGAGAGTATAGCAATCAGCCCCAGCATTTT
J: TRBJ1-3; V: TRBV7-2; D: NA; size: NA; CDR3: CASSPLGLLFGNTIYF; DNA: TGTGCCAGCAGCCCCTTGGGACTTTTGTTCGGAAACACCATATATTTT
J: TRBJ2-1; V: TRBV12-5; D: NA; size: NA; CDR3: CASGLVLRGNEQFF; DNA: TGTGCTAGTGGTTTGGTACTGAGGGGGAATGAGCAGTTCTTC
J: TRBJ1-3; V: TRBV5-6; D: TRBD1; size: NA; CDR3: CASSSGQRYGNTIYF; DNA: TGTGCCAGCAGCTCGGGACAGCGGTACGGAAACACCATATATTTT
J: TRBJ1-1; V: TRBV5-1; D: TRBD1; size: NA; CDR3: CASSFGDRGLNTEAFF; DNA: TGCGCCAGCAGCTTTGGGGACAGGGGCTTGAACACTGAAGCTTTCTTT
J: TRBJ1-2; V: TRBV19; D: TRBD1; size: NA; CDR3: CASSARQGPTNYGYTF; DNA: TGTGCCAGTAGTGCCCGACAGGGCCCTACTAACTATGGCTACACCTTC
J: TRBJ2-7; V: TRBV12-3/TRBV12-4; D: NA; size: once; CDR3: CASSSGDEQYF; DNA: TGTGCCAGCAGTTCAGGGGACGAGCAGTACTTC
J: TRBJ2-1; V: TRBV27; D: NA; size: NA; CDR3: CASSSPHRGRGNEQFF; DNA: TGTGCCAGCAGTTCCCCTCATAGGGGGAGAGGGAATGAGCAGTTCTTC
J: TRBJ1-5; V: TRBV6-1; D: NA; size: NA; CDR3: CASSVIRGVGSNQPQHF; DNA: TGTGCCAGCAGTGTCATCCGGGGGGTGGGAAGCAATCAGCCCCAGCATTTT
J: TRBJ1-1; V: TRBV18; D: NA; size: NA; CDR3: CASSPESEAFF; DNA: TGTGCCAGCTCACCAGAGAGTGAAGCTTTCTTT
J: TRBJ2-7; V: TRBV2; D: TRBD2; size: NA; CDR3: CASPGGGSNEQYF; DNA: TGTGCCAGCCCGGGGGGTGGATCAAACGAGCAGTACTTC